Each of the 31 T cell receptor beta chains below was sequenced from the same sample in a study of blood T cell repertoires in COVID-19. TCRdb keeps only in-frame clones here, not all; method: immunoSEQ multiplex PCR. The repertoire consists of 15,000 to 20,000 clones, with 87% occurring once and the leading ten covering about 50%. The source material was peripheral blood. These receptors originate from a human donor in a cohort sampled during active COVID-19.

The CDR3 is CASSQRQGVDYGYTF. The DNA for the CDR3 is TGTGCCAGCAGCCAAAGACAGGGAGTAGACTATGGCTACACCTTC. This chain links TRBV14 with TRBJ1-2, with TRBD1 identical over 7 bases. Looked up from germline, CDR1 is SGHDN and CDR2 is FVKESK. This CDR3 has 15 residues. The junction had 6 bases not matched to a gene; V was cut back by 2 bases and J by 3 bases. Supplemented by reference TRBV14 and TRBJ1-2, the full variable domain reads EAGVTQFPSHSVIEKGQTVTLRCDPISGHDNLYWYRRVMGKEIKFLLHFVKESKQDESGMPNNRFLAERTGGTYSTLKVQPAELEDSGVYFCASSQRQGVDYGYTFGSGTRLTVV.

This clone was detected once. The CDR3 sequence: CASSQAPTETQYF. CDR3 bases: TGTGCCAGCAGCCAGGCCCCCACGGAGACCCAGTACTTC. The V gene is TRBV7-3, the J gene TRBJ2-5; D remains unclear. The V end lost 5 bases, the J end lost 5 bases, and 12 bases lay between the germline ends. Germline lookup yields CDR1 SGHTA and CDR2 FQGTGA. The CDR3 covers 13 residues. Drawing the rest from reference TRBV7-3 and TRBJ2-5, the complete variable domain is GAGVSQTPSNKVTEKGKYVELRCDPISGHTALYWYRQSLGQGPEFLIYFQGTGAADDSGLPNDRFFAVRPEGSVSTLKIQRTERGDSAVYLCASSQAPTETQYFGPGTRLLVL.

The V call is TRBV5-1, the J call TRBJ1-4; possible D gene TRBD1, 5 bases. The CDR3 runs 15 residues. V lost 0 bases and J lost 6, with 12 bases in between. Germline CDR1 reads SGHRS; CDR2 reads YFSETQ. This CDR3 reads CASSLGAGQDEKLFF. For the CDR3, the DNA is TGCGCCAGCAGCTTGGGGGCAGGGCAGGATGAAAAACTGTTTTTT. The variable domain in full, with the rest retrieved from reference TRBV5-1 and TRBJ1-4, is KAGVTQTPRYLIKTRGQQVTLSCSPISGHRSVSWYQQTPGQGLQFLFEYFSETQRNKGNFPGRFSGRQFSNSRSEMNVSTLELGDSALYLCASSLGAGQDEKLFFGSGTQLSVL.

The chain has TRBV21-1 and TRBJ2-1; the listed D gene, TRBD2, was not tested against the DNA. TRBV21-1 is a recognized pseudogene. This CDR3 region has 13 residues. CDR3 amino acids: CASSKSLLGEQFF. For the CDR3, the DNA is TGTGCCAGCAGCAAATCCCTCCTCGGGGAGCAGTTCTTC.

V gene TRBV11-1 combines with J gene TRBJ2-7; D might be TRBD2 (5 bases). CDR3 size: 14 residues. The germline V gene has CDR1 SGHAT and CDR2 FQDESV (reference sequence). V was pared by 5 bases and J by 3 bases, with 14 bases between. The CDR3 reads CASSNPGTIYEQYF. The CDR3 DNA is TGTGCCAGCAGCAACCCGGGAACCATCTACGAGCAGTACTTC.

J is TRBJ2-3 and V is TRBV15; D unclear. Germline CDR1 reads LNHNV; CDR2 reads YYDKDF (reference sequence). V was shortened by 1 base and J by 2 bases, with 10 bases between the two germline ends. The CDR3 sequence is 15 residues long. The CDR3 nucleotides are TGTGCCACCAGCAGAGGGGTACAGACCACAGATACGCAGTATTTT. Translating gives CATSRGVQTTDTQYF.

CDR3 bases: TGTGCCTGGAGTGCGGGGACAGGGAATGAAAAACTGTTTTTT. As protein: CAWSAGTGNEKLFF. The gene calls are TRBV30 and TRBJ1-4, with TRBD1 identical over 9 bases. From germline, CDR1 is GTSNPN and CDR2 SVGIG (reference sequence). J lost 5 bases, V lost 1 base, and 2 bases had no gene match. CDR3 length: 14 amino acids.

This sequence joins TRBV10-3 and TRBJ2-1, with TRBD2 matching 14 bases. The J segment lost 3 bases and the V segment lost 10 bases, leaving 11 bases of the junction unmatched. CDR1 and CDR2 from the germline V gene are ENHRY and SYGVKD. This CDR3 is 17 amino acids long. CDR3 in DNA: TGTGCCACTTTGACTAGCGGGGGGGCCCAAAACTACAATGAGCAGTTCTTC. Its protein product is CATLTSGGAQNYNEQFF.

This chain links TRBV10-3 with TRBJ2-3; TRBD2 aligns across 10 bases. CDR1 is ENHRY and CDR2 is SYGVKD in the germline V gene. V trimming: 6 bases; J trimming: 3 bases; junction bases outside the gene matches: 9. There are 16 residues in the CDR3. The CDR3, as DNA: TGTGCCATCAGGGAAAGCGGGGGGGCCAGGACAGATACGCAGTATTTT. Translated, it gives CAIRESGGARTDTQYF.

The table lists this clone with a few counts. The V and J genes are TRBV3-1 (or the pseudogene TRBV3-2) and TRBJ2-2; no clear D. The CDR3 has 12 residues. Germline V lookup: CDR1 LGHDT, CDR2 YNNKEL (reference sequence). Trimming cost V 3 bases and J 9 bases, with 8 bases left between them. The CDR3 loop reads CASSQTHRELFF. As DNA, the CDR3 is TGTGCCAGCAGCCAGACTCACCGGGAGCTGTTTTTT.

This sequence joins TRBV7-9 and TRBJ1-4; TRBD1 agrees at 7 bases. In germline, CDR1 is SEHNR, CDR2 FQNEAQ (reference sequence). V shed 3 bases, J shed 4 bases, and the junction held 5 bases outside the gene matches. The CDR3 loop spans 15 amino acids. The chain's CDR3 is CASSFHRGDNEKLFF. DNA of the CDR3: TGTGCCAGCAGCTTCCACAGGGGTGATAATGAAAAACTGTTTTTT.

The chain has TRBV6-5 and TRBJ2-7; the D gene is possibly TRBD2 (5 bases). Trimming stripped 6 bases from V and 3 bases from J, with 12 bases between. This CDR3 comprises 13 residues. The germline V gene encodes CDR1 MNHEY and CDR2 SVGAGI. The CDR3 reads CASSIGRGYEQYF. CDR3 nucleotides: TGTGCCAGCAGCATCGGACGGGGCTACGAGCAGTACTTC.

V is TRBV27 and J is TRBJ2-3; 11 bases fit TRBD1. This CDR3 comprises 18 residues. V lost 3 bases to trimming and J lost 1 base; unmatched junction nucleotides: 9. Germline V gene lookup returns CDR1 MNHEY and CDR2 SMNVEV (reference sequence). CDR3 nucleotide sequence: TGTGCCAGCAGTTTCGTCCGGGACAGGGGGACCGGCACAGATACGCAGTATTTT. Its translation: CASSFVRDRGTGTDTQYF.

The chain employs TRBV4-2 and TRBJ2-1; 10 bases align to TRBD2. The CDR3 length is 17 residues. The V and J ends lost 0 bases and 6 bases, in that order; junction bases with no gene match: 8. The germline V gene has CDR1 LGHNA and CDR2 YNFKEQ. CDR3 in amino acids: CASSQDGLAGVSNEQFF. DNA for the CDR3: TGTGCCAGCAGCCAAGACGGTCTAGCGGGGGTGTCCAATGAGCAGTTCTTC.

This chain links TRBV27 with TRBJ2-7, with 12 bases that match TRBD2. Near its end, the DNA agrees better with TRBJ2-1, so the J call may be wrong. This CDR3 is built from 15 residues. The germline gives CDR1 MNHEY, CDR2 SMNVEV (reference sequence). The CDR3 region is CASSQLAGGGNEQFF. For the CDR3, the DNA is TGTGCCAGCAGTCAACTAGCGGGGGGCGGCAATGAGCAGTTCTTC.

The chain recombines TRBV25-1 with TRBJ1-3, with 8 bases matching TRBD1. Trimming cost V 3 bases and J 2 bases; bases outside gene matches: 3. The germline V gene has CDR1 MGHDK and CDR2 SYGVNS. This CDR3 has 15 amino acids. CDR3 bases: TGTGCCAGCAGTGATCCCAGGGGGCCTGGAAACACCATATATTTT. Amino acid sequence: CASSDPRGPGNTIYF.

The rearrangement links TRBV6-1 to TRBJ1-3, with a weak D call TRBD1 (6 bases). Looked up from germline, CDR1 is MNHNS and CDR2 is SASEGT. CDR3 length: 21 residues. Trimming removed 2 bases from V and 1 base from J, with 27 bases in between. CDR3 amino acids: CASSEKDSLPTIDLSGNTIYF. The CDR3 region has the DNA TGTGCCAGCAGTGAAAAGGACAGCTTACCCACTATTGACCTATCTGGAAACACCATATATTTT.

This chain uses TRBV10-1 with TRBJ2-5; D not certain. This CDR3 has 13 amino acids. The germline CDR1 and CDR2 sequences are WNHNN and SYGVQD (reference sequence). V lost 0 bases and J lost 5, with 7 bases in between. DNA for the CDR3: TGCGCCAGCAGTGAGTCAGCCGAGGAGACCCAGTACTTC. Protein: CASSESAEETQYF.

This clone occurred a few times. The genes are TRBV27 and TRBJ2-7, with TRBD2 as a possible D gene (6 bases). The CDR3 covers 13 residues. Germline V gene data show CDR1 as MNHEY and CDR2 as SMNVEV (reference sequence). The V end lost 7 bases, the J end lost 3 bases, and 13 bases lay between the germline ends. For the CDR3, the DNA is TGTGCCAGCAAGGGGCGGGGTTACTACGAGCAGTACTTC. Protein: CASKGRGYYEQYF.

The chain carries TRBV19 and TRBJ1-4; maybe TRBD1 (6 bases). Trimming cost V 3 bases and J 8 bases, with 16 bases left between them. This CDR3 spans 15 amino acids. The germline CDR1 and CDR2 sequences are LNHDA and SQIVND (reference sequence). The CDR3: CASSMGGARGEKLFF. The CDR3 DNA follows: TGTGCCAGTAGTATGGGGGGGGCGCGAGGCGAAAAACTGTTTTTT.

V and J are TRBV27 and TRBJ1-4; TRBD1 is a possible D gene (5 bases). Per the germline V gene, CDR1 is MNHEY and CDR2 is SMNVEV (reference sequence). V shed 0 bases and J shed 3 bases, with 8 bases lying between them. This CDR3 has 15 amino acids. CDR3 in amino acids: CASSLSGGSNEKLFF. CDR3 nucleotides: TGTGCCAGCAGTTTATCGGGGGGTTCTAATGAAAAACTGTTTTTT.

The CDR3 region has the DNA TGTGCCAGCAGCCAACTCGGGGGACAGCGACAAGAGACCCAGTACTTC. It codes for CASSQLGGQRQETQYF. This chain connects TRBV3-1 (or the pseudogene TRBV3-2) to TRBJ2-5, with TRBD1 as a possible D gene (7 bases). The V and J ends lost 2 bases and 2 bases respectively, with 15 bases between them. The CDR3 runs 16 residues. Germline CDR1 LGHDT, CDR2 YNNKEL (reference sequence).

This clone appeared a few times. The rearrangement uses TRBV29-1 and TRBJ1-1; unclear D gene. The CDR3 is made up of 14 amino acids. The V end was cut by 4 bases, the J end by 0 bases, with 12 bases between. The germline V gene encodes CDR1 SQVTM and CDR2 ANQGSEA. The CDR3, as DNA: TGCAGCGTTGGTTTGGATCAGGTGAACACTGAAGCTTTCTTT. Amino acids: CSVGLDQVNTEAFF. Variable domain in full (rest from reference TRBV29-1 and TRBJ1-1): SAVISQKPSRDICQRGTSLTIQCQVDSQVTMMFWYRQQPGQSLTLIATANQGSEATYESGFVIDKFPISRPNLTFSTLTVSNMSPEDSSIYLCSVGLDQVNTEAFFGQGTRLTVV.

The count of this clone is one. The CDR3 DNA sequence: TGTGCCATCAGTGACCCCATGAGGGCGCAAGAGACCCAGTACTTC. Encoded protein: CAISDPMRAQETQYF. This sequence joins TRBV10-3 and TRBJ2-5; possible D gene TRBD2, 5 bases. The CDR3 contains 15 residues. V lost 3 bases to trimming and J lost 2 bases, with 13 bases between them. The V gene's germline CDR1 is ENHRY and CDR2 SYGVKD.

The chain recombines TRBV7-6 with TRBJ2-1; D is unclear. Trimming took 1 base from V and 9 from J, leaving 7 bases between them. The germline CDR1 and CDR2 sequences are SGHVS and FNYEAQ. This CDR3 has 12 residues. The CDR3 DNA is TGTGCCAGCAGCTTAGTTGGCAGTGAGCAGTTCTTC. Translation gives CASSLVGSEQFF.

The V and J genes are TRBV6-5 and TRBJ2-5; 7 bases agree with TRBD1. V gave up 5 bases and J gave up 5 bases; unmatched junction bases: 8. The CDR3 has 14 residues. The germline V gene encodes CDR1 MNHEY and CDR2 SVGAGI. The CDR3, as DNA: TGTGCCAGCAGTCAGCCGGGACAGCCGGAGACCCAGTACTTC. This translates into CASSQPGQPETQYF.

The gene calls are TRBV7-8 and TRBJ2-5; no firm D call. The length of the CDR3 is 13 residues. Germline CDR1 is SGHVS and CDR2 is FQNEAQ. V was trimmed by 2 bases and J by 2 bases, leaving 6 bases between them. CDR3 sequence reads: CASSLKLQETQYF. The DNA for the CDR3 is TGTGCCAGCAGCTTAAAGCTTCAAGAGACCCAGTACTTC.

The genes are TRBV5-1 and TRBJ2-7, with a possible D match to TRBD1 (5 bases). The CDR3 is made up of 13 amino acids. Between the trimmed V and J ends, which lost 0 bases and 6 bases, there was a span of 10 bases. Per germline, CDR1 SGHRS and CDR2 YFSETQ. The DNA of the CDR3 is TGCGCCAGCAGCTTGGCAGGGTCCAGCGAGCAGTACTTC. It yields the protein CASSLAGSSEQYF.

The chain has TRBV6-5 and TRBJ2-2; D perhaps matches TRBD2 (6 bases). From germline, CDR1 is MNHEY and CDR2 SVGAGI. This CDR3 comprises 14 residues. Between the trimmed V and J ends, which lost 6 bases and 1 base, there was a span of 9 bases. CDR3 DNA: TGTGCCAGCAGGCTCGGGGGGAACACCGGGGAGCTGTTTTTT. It specifies CASRLGGNTGELFF.

This clone has a handful of counts. The chain employs TRBV7-9 and TRBJ2-7, with 7 bases fitting TRBD1. CDR1 and CDR2 (germline): SEHNR, FQNEAQ (reference sequence). The length of the CDR3 is 14 residues. With 4 bases clipped from V and 7 bases from J, the junction kept 10 bases outside the gene matches. The CDR3 here is CASSWGTVTKEQYF. CDR3 nucleotide sequence: TGTGCCAGCAGCTGGGGGACAGTGACTAAGGAGCAGTACTTC.

The V call is TRBV28, the J call TRBJ2-7; 12 bases match TRBD1. Looked up from germline, CDR1 is MDHEN and CDR2 is SYDVKM. This CDR3 region has 15 residues. The J segment lost 7 bases and the V segment lost 4 bases, leaving 8 bases of the junction unmatched. The CDR3 DNA reads TGTGCCAGCAGTTCCTCGGGACAGGGGGCAGAAGAGCAGTACTTC. It specifies CASSSSGQGAEEQYF. Based on the CDR3 plus reference TRBV28 and TRBJ2-7, the full variable domain is DVKVTQSSRYLVKRTGEKVFLECVQDMDHENMFWYRQDPGLGLRLIYFSYDVKMKEKGDIPEGYSVSREKKERFSLILESASTNQTSMYLCASSSSGQGAEEQYFGPGTRLTVT.